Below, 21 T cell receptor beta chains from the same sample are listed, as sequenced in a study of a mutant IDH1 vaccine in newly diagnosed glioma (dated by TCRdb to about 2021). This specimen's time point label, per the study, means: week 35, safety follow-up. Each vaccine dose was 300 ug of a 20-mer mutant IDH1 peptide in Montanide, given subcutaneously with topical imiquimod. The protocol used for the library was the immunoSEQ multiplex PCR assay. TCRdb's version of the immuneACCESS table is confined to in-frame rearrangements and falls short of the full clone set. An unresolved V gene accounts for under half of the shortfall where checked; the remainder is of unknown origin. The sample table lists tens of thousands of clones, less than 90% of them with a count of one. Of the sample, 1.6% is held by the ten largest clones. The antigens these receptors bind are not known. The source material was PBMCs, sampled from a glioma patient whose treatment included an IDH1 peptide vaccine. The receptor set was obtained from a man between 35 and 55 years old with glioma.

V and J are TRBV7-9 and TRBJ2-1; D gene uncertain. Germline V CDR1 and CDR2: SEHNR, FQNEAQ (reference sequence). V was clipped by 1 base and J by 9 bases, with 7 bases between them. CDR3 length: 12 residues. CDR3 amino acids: CASSLDLGEQFF. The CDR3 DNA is TGTGCCAGCAGCTTAGACCTCGGTGAGCAGTTCTTC. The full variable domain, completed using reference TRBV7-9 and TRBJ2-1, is DTGVSQNPRHKITKRGQNVTFRCDPISEHNRLYWYRQTLGQGPEFLTYFQNEAQLEKSRLLSDRFSAERPKGSFSTLEIQRTEQGDSAMYLCASSLDLGEQFFGPGTRLTVL.

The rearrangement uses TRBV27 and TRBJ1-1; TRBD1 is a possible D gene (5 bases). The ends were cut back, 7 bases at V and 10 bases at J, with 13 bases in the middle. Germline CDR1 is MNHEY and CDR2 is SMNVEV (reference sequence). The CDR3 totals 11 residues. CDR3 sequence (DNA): TGTGCCAGCATCACCCAGGGTTTAGCTTTCTTT. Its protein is CASITQGLAFF.

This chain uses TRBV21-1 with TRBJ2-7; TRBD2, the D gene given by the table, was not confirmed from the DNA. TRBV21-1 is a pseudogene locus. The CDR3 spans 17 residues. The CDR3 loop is CASSKDCSGRYRLKQYF. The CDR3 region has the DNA TGTGCCAGCAGCAAAGACTGTAGCGGGAGATACCGACTCAAGCAGTACTTC.

CDR3 DNA: TGTGCCAGCAGATCACAGGGGCCTGGAAACACCATATATTTT. It is translated as CASRSQGPGNTIYF. The chain uses TRBV14 and TRBJ1-3; 7 bases align to TRBD1. With V trimmed by 6 bases and J by 2 bases, 4 bases remained unmatched. The CDR3 runs to 14 residues. In germline, CDR1 is SGHDN, CDR2 FVKESK.

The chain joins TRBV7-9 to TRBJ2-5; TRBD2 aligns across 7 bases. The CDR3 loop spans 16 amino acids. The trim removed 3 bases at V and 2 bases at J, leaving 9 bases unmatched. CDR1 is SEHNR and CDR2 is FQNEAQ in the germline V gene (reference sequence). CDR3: CASSLGGWGLQETQYF. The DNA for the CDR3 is TGTGCCAGCAGCTTGGGGGGGTGGGGCTTACAAGAGACCCAGTACTTC. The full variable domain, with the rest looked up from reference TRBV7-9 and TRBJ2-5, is DTGVSQNPRHKITKRGQNVTFRCDPISEHNRLYWYRQTLGQGPEFLTYFQNEAQLEKSRLLSDRFSAERPKGSFSTLEIQRTEQGDSAMYLCASSLGGWGLQETQYFGPGTRLLVL.

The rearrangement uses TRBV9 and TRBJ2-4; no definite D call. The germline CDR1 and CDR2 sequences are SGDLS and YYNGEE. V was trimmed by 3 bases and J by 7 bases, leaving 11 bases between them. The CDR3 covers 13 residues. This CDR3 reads CASSDHPENIQYF. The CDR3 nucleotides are TGTGCCAGCAGCGACCACCCGGAGAACATTCAGTACTTC. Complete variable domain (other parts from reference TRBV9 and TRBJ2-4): DSGVTQTPKHLITATGQRVTLRCSPRSGDLSVYWYQQSLDQGLQFLIQYYNGEERAKGNILERFSAQQFPDLHSELNLSSLELGDSALYFCASSDHPENIQYFGAGTRLSVL.

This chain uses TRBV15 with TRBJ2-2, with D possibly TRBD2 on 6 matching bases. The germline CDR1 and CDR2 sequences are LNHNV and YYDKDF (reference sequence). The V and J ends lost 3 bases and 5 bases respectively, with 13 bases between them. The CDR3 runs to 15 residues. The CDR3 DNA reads TGTGCCACCAGCAGGGGGGACGGGAGTACCGGGGAGCTGTTTTTT. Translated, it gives CATSRGDGSTGELFF.

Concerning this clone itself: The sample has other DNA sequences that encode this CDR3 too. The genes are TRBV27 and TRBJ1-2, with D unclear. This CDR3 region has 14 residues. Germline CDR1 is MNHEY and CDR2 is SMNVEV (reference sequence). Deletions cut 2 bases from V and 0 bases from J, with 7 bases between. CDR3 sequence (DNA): TGTGCCAGCAGTTTAACGGTGACTAACTATGGCTACACCTTC. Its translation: CASSLTVTNYGYTF.

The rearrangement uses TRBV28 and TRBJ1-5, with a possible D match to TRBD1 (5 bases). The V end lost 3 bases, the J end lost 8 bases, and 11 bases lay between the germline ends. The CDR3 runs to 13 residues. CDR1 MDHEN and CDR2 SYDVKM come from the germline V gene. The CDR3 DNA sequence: TGTGCCAGCAGTTTGGGGGGGAGGAAGCCCCAGCATTTT. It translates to CASSLGGRKPQHF.

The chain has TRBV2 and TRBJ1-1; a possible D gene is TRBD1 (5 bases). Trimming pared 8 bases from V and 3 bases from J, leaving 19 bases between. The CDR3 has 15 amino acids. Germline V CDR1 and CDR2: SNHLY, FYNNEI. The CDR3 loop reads CASDPSRDFYTEAFF. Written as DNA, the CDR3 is TGTGCCAGCGACCCAAGCCGGGACTTTTACACTGAAGCTTTCTTT.

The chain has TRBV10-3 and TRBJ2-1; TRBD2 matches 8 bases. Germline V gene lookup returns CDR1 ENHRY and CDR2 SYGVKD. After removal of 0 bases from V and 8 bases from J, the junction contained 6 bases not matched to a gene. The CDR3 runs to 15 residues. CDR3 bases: TGTGCCATCAGTGAGTCCTTAGCGGGGACGGATGAGCAGTTCTTC. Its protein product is CAISESLAGTDEQFF.

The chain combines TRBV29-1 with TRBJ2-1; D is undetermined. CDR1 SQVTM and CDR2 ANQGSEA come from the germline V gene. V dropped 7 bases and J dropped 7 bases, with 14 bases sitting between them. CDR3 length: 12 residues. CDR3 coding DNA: TGCAGCGGCCAGATAAACCGAAATGAGCAGTTCTTC. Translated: CSGQINRNEQFF.

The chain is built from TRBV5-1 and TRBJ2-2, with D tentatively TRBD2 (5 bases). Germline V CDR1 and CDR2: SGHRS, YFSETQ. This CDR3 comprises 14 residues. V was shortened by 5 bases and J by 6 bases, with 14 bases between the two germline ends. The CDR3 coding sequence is TGCGCCAGCAGTCCGGGGTTGATCGCCGGGGAGCTGTTTTTT. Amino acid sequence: CASSPGLIAGELFF.

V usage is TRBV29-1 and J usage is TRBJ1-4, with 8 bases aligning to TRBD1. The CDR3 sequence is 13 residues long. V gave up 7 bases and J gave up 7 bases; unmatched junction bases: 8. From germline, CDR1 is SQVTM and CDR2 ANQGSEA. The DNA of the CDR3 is TGCAGCGGGGCACAGGGGGTCGGTGAAAAACTGTTTTTT. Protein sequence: CSGAQGVGEKLFF.

For the CDR3, the DNA is TGCGCCAGCAGCTCGACATCAAGCGGGATACTCGCGTATTTT. The encoded protein is CASSSTSSGILAYF. The chain combines TRBV5-1 with TRBJ2-3; 7 bases match TRBD2. Germline CDR1 SGHRS, CDR2 YFSETQ. The J segment lost 14 bases and the V segment lost 3 bases, leaving 15 bases of the junction unmatched. The CDR3 has 14 residues.

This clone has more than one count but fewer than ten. The CDR3 nucleotides are TGTGCCAGCCGAGGACAGGCTCTAAATCAGCCCCAGCATTTT. Translation gives CASRGQALNQPQHF. The chain carries TRBV2 and TRBJ1-5, with 7 positions matching TRBD1. This CDR3 contains 14 residues. J gave up 4 bases and V 8 bases, and 8 bases lay outside the gene matches. Germline V gene data show CDR1 as SNHLY and CDR2 as FYNNEI.

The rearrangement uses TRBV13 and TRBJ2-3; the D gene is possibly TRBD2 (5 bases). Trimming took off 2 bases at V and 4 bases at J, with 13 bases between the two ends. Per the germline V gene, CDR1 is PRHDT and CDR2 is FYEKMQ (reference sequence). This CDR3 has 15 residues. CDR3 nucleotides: TGTGCCAGCAGCTTACGTAGCGTTCGGGCAGATACGCAGTATTTT. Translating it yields CASSLRSVRADTQYF. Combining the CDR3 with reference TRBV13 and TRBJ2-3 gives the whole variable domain AAGVIQSPRHLIKEKRETATLKCYPIPRHDTVYWYQQGPGQDPQFLISFYEKMQSDKGSIPDRFSAQQFSDYHSELNMSSLELGDSALYFCASSLRSVRADTQYFGPGTRLTVL.

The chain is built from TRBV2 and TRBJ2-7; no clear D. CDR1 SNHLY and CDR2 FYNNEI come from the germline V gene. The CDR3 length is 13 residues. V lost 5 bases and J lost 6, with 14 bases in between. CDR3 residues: CASSRSLLREQYF. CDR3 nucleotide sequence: TGTGCCAGCAGTCGCAGCTTGTTGCGCGAGCAGTACTTC.

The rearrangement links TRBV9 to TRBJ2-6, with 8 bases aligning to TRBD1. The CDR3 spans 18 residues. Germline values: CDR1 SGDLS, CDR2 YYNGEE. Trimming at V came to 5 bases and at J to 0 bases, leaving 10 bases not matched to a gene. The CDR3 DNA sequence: TGTGCCAGCAGTTACACTCAGGGGGCGGACTCTGGGGCCAACGTCCTGACTTTC. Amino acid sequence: CASSYTQGADSGANVLTF.

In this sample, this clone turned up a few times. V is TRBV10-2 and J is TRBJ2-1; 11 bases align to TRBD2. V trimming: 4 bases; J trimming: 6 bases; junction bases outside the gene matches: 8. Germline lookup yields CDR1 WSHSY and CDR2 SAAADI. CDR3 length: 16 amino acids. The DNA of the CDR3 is TGCGCCAGCAGTGCGACTCTAGCGGGAGGATCCAATGAGCAGTTCTTC. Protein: CASSATLAGGSNEQFF.

Written as DNA, the CDR3 is TGTGCCAGCAGCTTAAGTTTGGCCCTGAACACTGAAGCTTTCTTT. Translation gives CASSLSLALNTEAFF. The V gene is TRBV7-2, the J gene TRBJ1-1, with unresolved D. Trimming stripped 2 bases from V and 0 bases from J, with 10 bases between. The CDR3 consists of 15 residues. The germline V gene encodes CDR1 SGHTA and CDR2 FQGNSA.